This TCR beta chain was documented in a study of blood T cell repertoires in COVID-19. TCRdb's table, derived via immunoSEQ multiplex PCR, lists solely in-frame clones and lacks some. The data contain 250,000 or so clones, roughly 80% of them singletons. This clone was seen once. CDR1 is SGHRS, CDR2 YFSETQ, per germline. CDR3 size: 13 residues. The V end was cut by 0 bases, the J end by 5 bases, with 6 bases between. The sample consisted of peripheral blood. The receptor was derived from an elderly man with acute or convalescent COVID-19. The chain is built from TRBV5-1 and TRBJ2-1; D is unclear. Written as DNA, the CDR3 is TGCGCCAGCAGCTTGGCCACTAACAATGAGCAGTTCTTC. Translated, it gives CASSLATNNEQFF. The variable domain in full, completed from reference TRBV5-1 and TRBJ2-1, reads KAGVTQTPRYLIKTRGQQVTLSCSPISGHRSVSWYQQTPGQGLQFLFEYFSETQRNKGNFPGRFSGRQFSNSRSEMNVSTLELGDSALYLCASSLATNNEQFFGPGTRLTVL.